This TCR beta chain was observed in a study of response to subunit inactivated influenza vaccine. This clonotype was observed a few times. Its antigen remains unknown. Overall study results and limits: The authors suggested that every seasonal influenza vaccination recruits few new T cells.

TCRdb re-analysed the RT-PCR reads in MiXCR, keeping a single row per CDR3 protein. This table has hundreds of thousands of distinct CDR3 sequences, around 13% appearing once. The CDR3 is made up of 14 amino acids. CDR1 is SGHRS, CDR2 YFSETQ, per germline. The V end was cut by 0 bases, the J end by 11 bases, with 14 bases between. This chain joins TRBV5-1 and TRBJ1-4; no firm D call. The receptor's source is a man aged 45 to 65 who received an inactivated influenza vaccine. The material sequenced was PBMCs from blood, taken 14 to 15 days before vaccination. CDR3 in amino acids: CASSLDWSGGKLFF. CDR3 DNA: TGCGCCAGCAGCTTGGATTGGTCTGGCGGGAAACTGTTTTTT.